These 32 T cell receptor beta chains came from one sample sequenced in a study of Ad26.COV2.S vaccination and SARS-CoV-2 variants. Specified treatment: some 19 received Ad26.COV2.S at low or high dose, single or two shots; 5 received placebo; per-sample allocation not given. Collection of the samples took place on day 63 after the first injection of vaccine or placebo. Produced via immunoSEQ multiplex PCR; TCRdb's table is partial and in-frame only. This table holds some 450,000 clones, about 92% found once. Sequences were derived from peripheral blood, sampled in a trial of Ad26.COV2.S vaccine versus placebo. The receptor set was obtained from a person between 18 and 60 years old who received the Ad26.COV2.S COVID-19 vaccine or a placebo.

There are many counts of this clone. The chain uses TRBV6-1 and TRBJ1-1, with TRBD1 matching 7 bases. V lost 3 bases to trimming and J lost 4 bases; unmatched junction nucleotides: 2. Germline CDR1 reads MNHNS; CDR2 reads SASEGT. The CDR3 contains 13 residues. The DNA of the CDR3 is TGTGCCAGCAGTGAGGGGACAGCCACTGAAGCTTTCTTT. Translation: CASSEGTATEAFF.

This chain uses TRBV28 with TRBJ1-5, with 7 bases aligning to TRBD1. V shed 8 bases and J 6 bases; nucleotides not matched to a gene: 13. The V gene's germline CDR1 is MDHEN and CDR2 SYDVKM. The CDR3 consists of 15 residues. CDR3 in amino acids: CASELGGRGGQPQHF. DNA of the CDR3: TGTGCCAGCGAGTTAGGGGGCAGGGGGGGTCAGCCCCAGCATTTT.

This sequence joins TRBV7-2 and TRBJ2-1; D not certain. V was pared by 1 base and J by 4 bases, with 11 bases between. The CDR3 length is 15 residues. Looked up from germline, CDR1 is SGHTA and CDR2 is FQGNSA. This chain's CDR3 is CASSLGESNYNEQFF. CDR3 nucleotide sequence: TGTGCCAGCAGCTTAGGCGAAAGCAATTACAATGAGCAGTTCTTC.

The chain has TRBV30 and TRBJ1-4, with a possible D match to TRBD1 (5 bases). Germline assignment: CDR1 GTSNPN and CDR2 SVGIG (reference sequence). This CDR3 is built from 13 residues. In DNA form, the CDR3 reads TGTGCTTGTCGGCAGGGACTGAATGAAAAACTGTTTTTT. Protein: CACRQGLNEKLFF. Full variable domain (missing parts from reference TRBV30 and TRBJ1-4): SQTIHQWPATLVQPVGSPLSLECTVEGTSNPNLYWYRQAAGRGLQLLFYSVGIGQISSEVPQNLSASRPQDRQFILSSKKLLLSDSGFYLCACRQGLNEKLFFGSGTQLSVL.

The chain is built from TRBV24-1 and TRBJ1-2; 9 nucleotides match TRBD1. CDR1 is KGHDR and CDR2 is SFDVKD in the germline V gene. The J segment lost 3 bases and the V segment lost 3 bases, leaving 4 bases of the junction unmatched. The CDR3 has 15 residues. The CDR3: CATSDPGTGHYGYTF. The CDR3 bases are TGTGCCACCAGTGATCCCGGGACAGGGCACTATGGCTACACCTTC.

This clone was detected once. This chain joins TRBV27 and TRBJ2-1; a possible D gene is TRBD2 (5 bases). Trimming took 0 bases from V and 9 from J, leaving 12 bases between them. The CDR3 consists of 14 residues. The germline CDR1 and CDR2 sequences are MNHEY and SMNVEV (reference sequence). CDR3: CASSLSRVVAEQFF. The CDR3 DNA follows: TGTGCCAGCAGTTTATCGAGGGTAGTCGCTGAGCAGTTCTTC.

This sequence joins TRBV7-6 and TRBJ2-5; D possibly corresponds to TRBD1 (5 bases). V gave up 3 bases and J gave up 0 bases, with 23 bases separating them. The CDR3 runs to 19 residues. Germline V lookup: CDR1 SGHVS, CDR2 FNYEAQ. The CDR3 nucleotides read TGTGCCAGCAGCTTGGAATTGGGGCAGGGCCAGAAGTACCAAGAGACCCAGTACTTC. This codes for CASSLELGQGQKYQETQYF.

This clone was counted a single time. The J gene is TRBJ2-2, the V gene TRBV7-2; D call uncertain. The CDR3 is 13 amino acids. CDR1 and CDR2 (germline): SGHTA, FQGNSA. V gave up 1 base and J gave up 6 bases, with 6 bases separating them. CDR3 protein: CASSLEFPGELFF. The CDR3 DNA sequence: TGTGCCAGCAGCTTAGAATTCCCCGGGGAGCTGTTTTTT.

The chain carries TRBV27 and TRBJ2-1, with 7 positions matching TRBD2. Per the germline V gene, CDR1 is MNHEY and CDR2 is SMNVEV (reference sequence). This CDR3 contains 15 residues. The V segment lost 6 bases and the J segment 5 bases; nucleotides outside the gene matches: 10. The CDR3 sequence is CASSLGLAAHNEQFF. CDR3 coding DNA: TGTGCCAGCAGCCTGGGGCTAGCGGCTCACAATGAGCAGTTCTTC.

The gene calls are TRBV11-2 and TRBJ2-1; 8 bases agree with TRBD2. This CDR3 region has 14 residues. V was clipped by 5 bases and J by 9 bases; unmatched bases: 9. CDR1 and CDR2 from the germline V gene are SGHAT and FQNNGV. CDR3 protein: CASSQSGSSGEQFF. The CDR3 region has the DNA TGTGCCAGCAGCCAGAGCGGGAGTTCGGGTGAGCAGTTCTTC.

V is TRBV5-1 and J is TRBJ2-1; 11 positions agree with TRBD2. V lost 0 bases, J lost 3 bases, and 2 bases stayed unmatched. CDR1 SGHRS and CDR2 YFSETQ come from the germline V gene. This CDR3 spans 16 amino acids. CDR3 protein: CASSLDTSGSYNEQFF. CDR3 sequence (DNA): TGCGCCAGCAGCTTGGACACTAGCGGGAGCTACAATGAGCAGTTCTTC.

CDR3 nucleotides: TGTGCCAGCAGCTTAAGGCCAGGTTACGAGCAGTACTTC. Translated, it gives CASSLRPGYEQYF. The chain recombines TRBV7-3 with TRBJ2-7, with unresolved D. In germline, CDR1 is SGHTA, CDR2 FQGTGA. The CDR3 runs 13 residues. Trimming removed 1 base at V and 4 bases at J, with 8 bases between.

The rearrangement links TRBV30 to TRBJ2-3, with TRBD2 matching 11 bases. The CDR3 runs 17 residues. V shed 5 bases and J 4 bases; nucleotides not matched to a gene: 14. Germline V gene sequence: CDR1 GTSNPN, CDR2 SVGIG (reference sequence). Written as DNA, the CDR3 is TGTGCCTGGGCAGTCAGAACTAGCGGGAGAAGTTCAGATACGCAGTATTTT. Protein: CAWAVRTSGRSSDTQYF.

The V and J genes are TRBV27 and TRBJ2-7, with 13 bases matching TRBD2. In germline, CDR1 is MNHEY, CDR2 SMNVEV (reference sequence). J gave up 6 bases and V 6 bases, and 8 bases lay outside the gene matches. The length of the CDR3 is 15 residues. The CDR3 here is CASSSGTSGTTEQYF. The CDR3 DNA reads TGTGCCAGCAGCTCCGGGACTAGCGGGACCACCGAGCAGTACTTC.

This clone was found once. The rearrangement joins TRBV7-8 to TRBJ2-1; the D gene is possibly TRBD2 (7 bases). This CDR3 is built from 16 residues. Germline-derived CDR1 and CDR2 are SGHVS and FQNEAQ. V lost 2 bases, J lost 6 bases, and 17 bases lay in between. CDR3 sequence reads: CASSLIGGPGVNEQFF. The CDR3 bases are TGTGCCAGCAGCTTAATCGGGGGGCCCGGCGTCAATGAGCAGTTCTTC.

In its sample, this clone was seen once. V and J are TRBV5-5 and TRBJ2-7, with D perhaps TRBD2 (6 bases). Per germline, CDR1 SGHKS and CDR2 YYEKEE (reference sequence). With 5 bases removed from V and 6 bases from J, the gap between germline ends came to 15 bases. This CDR3 has 13 amino acids. The CDR3 reads CASSYLALGEQYF. For the CDR3, the DNA is TGTGCCAGCAGTTATCTAGCGCTCGGCGAGCAGTACTTC.

The rearrangement uses TRBV5-1 and TRBJ2-5, with 8 bases matching TRBD1. Germline loops: CDR1 SGHRS, CDR2 YFSETQ. CDR3 size: 15 residues. The V segment lost 4 bases and the J segment 2 bases; nucleotides outside the gene matches: 7. This chain's CDR3 is CASSRGQGGQETQYF. CDR3 in DNA: TGCGCCAGCAGCCGAGGACAGGGCGGGCAAGAGACCCAGTACTTC.

The chain combines TRBV4-3 with TRBJ1-5, with TRBD1 matching over 7 bases. J gave up 3 bases and V 1 base, and 9 bases lay outside the gene matches. CDR1 and CDR2 from the germline V gene are LGHNA and YSLEER. The CDR3 is made up of 17 amino acids. For the CDR3, the DNA is TGCGCCAGCAGCCAAGGACCCCGGACAGGAGACAATCAGCCCCAGCATTTT. This codes for CASSQGPRTGDNQPQHF.

The genes are TRBV6-1 and TRBJ1-1; the match to TRBD1 covers 7 bases. The J segment lost 1 base and the V segment lost 2 bases, leaving 10 bases of the junction unmatched. The germline V gene encodes CDR1 MNHNS and CDR2 SASEGT. This CDR3 has 17 residues. In DNA, the CDR3 is TGTGCCAGCAGTGAAACCCGGACAGGTAATAAGAACACTGAAGCTTTCTTT. Protein sequence: CASSETRTGNKNTEAFF.

Of note for this clone: This may come from a read error, since a much larger clone is one base off. The chain uses TRBV6-6 and TRBJ2-3; 11 bases line up with TRBD1. Germline V gene data show CDR1 as MNHNY and CDR2 as SVGAGI (reference sequence). With V trimmed by 6 bases and J by 4 bases, 3 bases remained unmatched. This CDR3 contains 14 residues. This CDR3 is CASREGQGADTQYF. CDR3 coding DNA: TGTGCCAGCAGAGAGGGACAGGGGGCAGATACGCAGTATTTT.

The chain carries TRBV9 and TRBJ2-7; D is unresolved. V lost 0 bases to trimming and J lost 3 bases, with 10 bases between them. CDR1 is SGDLS and CDR2 is YYNGEE in the germline V gene. The CDR3 covers 14 residues. CDR3 sequence: CASSVGVSNYEQYF. CDR3 nucleotide sequence: TGTGCCAGCAGCGTAGGGGTCTCAAACTACGAGCAGTACTTC.

V usage is TRBV7-3 and J usage is TRBJ1-3, with D possibly matching TRBD1 (5 bases). Looked up from germline, CDR1 is SGHTA and CDR2 is FQGTGA. There are 13 residues in the CDR3. V gave up 4 bases and J gave up 4 bases, with 8 bases separating them. As DNA, the CDR3 is TGTGCCAGCAGCTCCTCAGGGGGAAACACCATATATTTT. Translation: CASSSSGGNTIYF.

The chain couples TRBV27 to TRBJ2-7, with TRBD1 matching over 7 bases. Trimming removed 0 bases from V and 2 bases from J; junction bases left unmatched: 4. The CDR3 sequence is 15 residues long. CDR1 MNHEY and CDR2 SMNVEV come from the germline V gene (reference sequence). The CDR3 here is CASSLSPGQTYEQYF. CDR3 nucleotides: TGTGCCAGCAGTTTATCACCGGGACAGACCTACGAGCAGTACTTC.

CDR3 sequence: CASSPGLAGADEQFF. As DNA, the CDR3 is TGTGCCAGCAGCCCGGGACTAGCGGGAGCGGACGAGCAGTTCTTC. This chain links TRBV7-2 with TRBJ2-1, with 14 bases matching TRBD2. Germline V gene data show CDR1 as SGHTA and CDR2 as FQGNSA. With V trimmed by 5 bases and J by 10 bases, 7 bases remained unmatched. This CDR3 comprises 15 residues.

This clone was seen a handful of times. The chain recombines TRBV2 with TRBJ1-5; the D is unclear. V was pared by 2 bases and J by 9 bases, with 11 bases between. The CDR3 sequence is 13 residues long. Per germline, CDR1 SNHLY and CDR2 FYNNEI. CDR3 nucleotide sequence: TGTGCCAGCAGTGAAATGAACCGGCGGCCCCAGCATTTT. It is translated as CASSEMNRRPQHF.

The chain is built from TRBV5-4 and TRBJ2-3, with D perhaps matching TRBD1 or TRBD2 (6 bases each). The ends were cut back, 1 base at V and 4 bases at J, with 16 bases in the middle. Germline V gene lookup returns CDR1 SGHNT and CDR2 YYREEE (reference sequence). This CDR3 region has 16 residues. The CDR3 DNA sequence: TGTGCCAGCAGCTTGTTGGGGGGCAGAGGCCCAGATACGCAGTATTTT. Encoded protein: CASSLLGGRGPDTQYF.

The chain couples TRBV4-1 to TRBJ1-1; D is ambiguous. The length of the CDR3 is 13 residues. The V end was cut by 0 bases, the J end by 6 bases, with 8 bases between. Germline CDR1 MGHRA, CDR2 YSYEKL. CDR3 residues: CASSQEVAAEAFF. The CDR3 nucleotides are TGCGCCAGCAGCCAAGAGGTGGCAGCTGAAGCTTTCTTT.

This clone was seen a single time. This chain connects TRBV5-6 to TRBJ2-7; 9 nucleotides line up with TRBD2. The junction had 3 bases not matched to a gene; V was cut back by 0 bases and J by 2 bases. CDR1 SGHDT and CDR2 YYEEEE come from the germline V gene. The CDR3 is 15 residues long. CDR3 sequence (DNA): TGTGCCAGCAGCTTGGGTCTAGCGGGAACCTACGAGCAGTACTTC. Its protein is CASSLGLAGTYEQYF.

The V gene is TRBV24-1, the J gene TRBJ1-5; D possibly corresponds to TRBD1 (6 bases). Trimming took off 3 bases at V and 8 bases at J, with 19 bases between the two ends. Germline CDR1 is KGHDR and CDR2 is SFDVKD. The CDR3 has 16 residues. CDR3 protein: CATSDSTTGFLEPQHF. The CDR3 region has the DNA TGTGCCACCAGTGATAGTACCACAGGGTTCCTAGAGCCCCAGCATTTT.

The V gene is TRBV12-3 or TRBV12-4, the J gene TRBJ2-7; no clear D. The CDR3 extends over 12 amino acids. The V gene lost 3 bases and the J gene lost 4 bases, with 7 bases spanning the gap. CDR3 sequence: CASSFDKYEQYF. In DNA, the CDR3 is TGTGCCAGCAGTTTCGACAAGTACGAGCAGTACTTC.

The V and J genes are TRBV7-8 and TRBJ2-2, with TRBD2 as a possible D gene (5 bases). Germline V gene data show CDR1 as SGHVS and CDR2 as FQNEAQ. V lost 2 bases and J 0 bases, leaving 7 bases between the germline ends. The CDR3 is 15 amino acids. The CDR3 nucleotides read TGTGCCAGCAGCTTATTCGGGGCGAACACCGGGGAGCTGTTTTTT. This translates into CASSLFGANTGELFF.

This clone was recorded only once. The CDR3 DNA reads as TGTGCCAGCAGTTTATTGGGGGACAGGGTGGAGACCCAGTACTTC. This translates into CASSLLGDRVETQYF. V gene TRBV28 combines with J gene TRBJ2-5, with 9 bases identical to TRBD1. The CDR3 totals 15 residues. The germline CDR1 and CDR2 sequences are MDHEN and SYDVKM. The junction had 5 bases not matched to a gene; V was cut back by 1 base and J by 5 bases.